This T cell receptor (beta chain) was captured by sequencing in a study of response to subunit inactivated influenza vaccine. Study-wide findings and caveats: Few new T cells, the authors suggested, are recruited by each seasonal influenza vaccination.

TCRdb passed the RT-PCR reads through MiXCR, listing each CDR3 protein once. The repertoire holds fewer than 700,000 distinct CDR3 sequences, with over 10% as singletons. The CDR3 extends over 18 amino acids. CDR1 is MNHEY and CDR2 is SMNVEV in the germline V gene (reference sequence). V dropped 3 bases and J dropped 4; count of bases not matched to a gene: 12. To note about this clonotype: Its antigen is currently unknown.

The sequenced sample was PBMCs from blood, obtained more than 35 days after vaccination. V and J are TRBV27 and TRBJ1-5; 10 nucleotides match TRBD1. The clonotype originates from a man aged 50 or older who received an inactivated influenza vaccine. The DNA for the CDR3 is TGTGCCAGCAGTTTCAGGGACAGGGGCGCGAAGCGAAATCAGCCCCAGCATTTT. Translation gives CASSFRDRGAKRNQPQHF.